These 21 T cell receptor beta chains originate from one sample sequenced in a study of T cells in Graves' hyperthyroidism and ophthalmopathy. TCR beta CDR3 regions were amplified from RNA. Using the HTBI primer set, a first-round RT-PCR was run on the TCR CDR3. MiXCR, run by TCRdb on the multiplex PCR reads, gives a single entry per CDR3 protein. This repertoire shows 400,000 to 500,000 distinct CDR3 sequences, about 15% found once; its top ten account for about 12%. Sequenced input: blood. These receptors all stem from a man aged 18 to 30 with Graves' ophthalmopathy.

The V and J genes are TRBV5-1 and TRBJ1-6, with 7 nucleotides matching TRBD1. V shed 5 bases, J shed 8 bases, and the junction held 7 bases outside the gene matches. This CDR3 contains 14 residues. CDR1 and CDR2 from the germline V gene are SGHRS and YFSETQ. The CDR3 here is CASSTGTVHSPLHF. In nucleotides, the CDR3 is TGCGCCAGCAGTACCGGGACAGTCCATTCACCCCTCCACTTT.

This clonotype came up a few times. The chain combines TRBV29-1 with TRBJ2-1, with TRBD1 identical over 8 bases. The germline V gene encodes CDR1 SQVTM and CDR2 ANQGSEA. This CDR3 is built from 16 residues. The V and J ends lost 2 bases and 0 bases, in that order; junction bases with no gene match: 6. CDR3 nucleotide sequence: TGCAGCGTTGAACCCCCGGACAGGGACTCCTACAATGAGCAGTTCTTC. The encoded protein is CSVEPPDRDSYNEQFF.

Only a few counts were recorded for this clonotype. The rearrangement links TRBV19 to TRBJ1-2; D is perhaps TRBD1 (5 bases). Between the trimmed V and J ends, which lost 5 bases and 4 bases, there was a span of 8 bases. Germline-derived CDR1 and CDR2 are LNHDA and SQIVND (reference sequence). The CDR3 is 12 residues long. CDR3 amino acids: CASSGGIYGYTF. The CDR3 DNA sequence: TGTGCCAGTAGTGGGGGAATCTATGGCTACACCTTC.

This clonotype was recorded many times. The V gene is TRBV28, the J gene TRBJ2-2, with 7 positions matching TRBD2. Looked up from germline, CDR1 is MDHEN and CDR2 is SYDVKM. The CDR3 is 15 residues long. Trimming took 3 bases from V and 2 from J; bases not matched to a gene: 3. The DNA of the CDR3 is TGTGCCAGCAGTTTGCCTAGCGGAAACACCGGGGAGCTGTTTTTT. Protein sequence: CASSLPSGNTGELFF.

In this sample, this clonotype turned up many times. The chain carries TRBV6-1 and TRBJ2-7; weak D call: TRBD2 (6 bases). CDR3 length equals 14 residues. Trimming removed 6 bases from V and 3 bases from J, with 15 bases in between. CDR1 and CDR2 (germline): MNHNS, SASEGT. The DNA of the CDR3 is TGTGCCAGCAGCCGGGAGTTCCTCAACTACGAGCAGTACTTC. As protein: CASSREFLNYEQYF.

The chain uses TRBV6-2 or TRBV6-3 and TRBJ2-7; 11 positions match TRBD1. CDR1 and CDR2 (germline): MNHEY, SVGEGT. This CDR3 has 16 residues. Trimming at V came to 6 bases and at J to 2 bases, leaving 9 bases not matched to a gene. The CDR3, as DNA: TGTGCCAGCAGCCCAGGGGGGGGACAGGGGGCCTACGAGCAGTACTTC. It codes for CASSPGGGQGAYEQYF.

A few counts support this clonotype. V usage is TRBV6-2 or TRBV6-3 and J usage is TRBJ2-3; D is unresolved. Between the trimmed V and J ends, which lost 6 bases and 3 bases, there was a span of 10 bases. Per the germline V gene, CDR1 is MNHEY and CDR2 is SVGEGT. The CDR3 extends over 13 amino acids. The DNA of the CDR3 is TGTGCCAGCAGGGGCGCTGGGACAGATACGCAGTATTTT. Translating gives CASRGAGTDTQYF.

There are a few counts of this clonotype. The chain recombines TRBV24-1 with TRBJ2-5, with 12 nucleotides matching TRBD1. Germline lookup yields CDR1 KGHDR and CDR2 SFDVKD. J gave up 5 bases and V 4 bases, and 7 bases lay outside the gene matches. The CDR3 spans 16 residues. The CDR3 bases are TGTGCCACCAGTGAGCCGGGACAGGGGGCGCGGGAGACCCAGTACTTC. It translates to CATSEPGQGARETQYF.

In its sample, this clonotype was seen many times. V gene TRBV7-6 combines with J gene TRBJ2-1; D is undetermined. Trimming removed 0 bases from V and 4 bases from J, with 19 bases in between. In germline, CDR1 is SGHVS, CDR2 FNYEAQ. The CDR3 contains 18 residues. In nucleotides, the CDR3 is TGTGCCAGCAGCTTAGCGCAGCCAGCCCTCTTACCTTACAATGAGCAGTTCTTC. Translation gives CASSLAQPALLPYNEQFF.

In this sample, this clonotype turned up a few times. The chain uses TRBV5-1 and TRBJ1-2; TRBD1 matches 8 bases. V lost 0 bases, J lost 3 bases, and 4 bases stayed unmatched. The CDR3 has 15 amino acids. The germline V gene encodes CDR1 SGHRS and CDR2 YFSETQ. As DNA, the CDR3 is TGCGCCAGCAGCTTGGGGCAGGGGGCGCACTATGGCTACACCTTC. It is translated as CASSLGQGAHYGYTF.

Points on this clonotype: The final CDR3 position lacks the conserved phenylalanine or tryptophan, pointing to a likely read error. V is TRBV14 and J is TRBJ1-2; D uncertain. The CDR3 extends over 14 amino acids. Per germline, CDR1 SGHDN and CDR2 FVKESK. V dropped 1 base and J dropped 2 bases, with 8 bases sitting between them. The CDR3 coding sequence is TGTGCCAGCAGCCAAGGGAGCGTCAACTATGGCTACACCCTC. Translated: CASSQGSVNYGYTL.

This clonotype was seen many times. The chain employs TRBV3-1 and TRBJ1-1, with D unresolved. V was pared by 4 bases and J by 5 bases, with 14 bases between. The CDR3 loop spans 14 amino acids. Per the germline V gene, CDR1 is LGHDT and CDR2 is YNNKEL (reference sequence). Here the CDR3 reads CASSPRPSWTEAFF. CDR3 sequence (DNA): TGTGCCAGCAGCCCCCGGCCGTCGTGGACTGAAGCTTTCTTT.

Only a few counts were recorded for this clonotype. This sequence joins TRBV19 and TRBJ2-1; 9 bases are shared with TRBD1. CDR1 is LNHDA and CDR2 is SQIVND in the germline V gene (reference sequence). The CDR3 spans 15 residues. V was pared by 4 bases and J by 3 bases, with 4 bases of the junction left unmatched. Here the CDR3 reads CASSTGQGDYNEQFF. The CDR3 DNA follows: TGTGCCAGTAGTACGGGACAGGGTGACTACAATGAGCAGTTCTTC.

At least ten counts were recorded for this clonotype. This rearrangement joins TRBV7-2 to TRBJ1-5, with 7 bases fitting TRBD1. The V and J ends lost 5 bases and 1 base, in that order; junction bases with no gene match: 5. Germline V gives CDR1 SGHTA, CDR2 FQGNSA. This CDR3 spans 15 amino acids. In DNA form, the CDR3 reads TGTGCCAGCAGCGCAGACAGGGTGAGCAATCAGCCCCAGCATTTT. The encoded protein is CASSADRVSNQPQHF. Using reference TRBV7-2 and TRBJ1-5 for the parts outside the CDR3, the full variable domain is GAGVSQSPSNKVTEKGKDVELRCDPISGHTALYWYRQSLGQGLEFLIYFQGNSAPDKSGLPSDRFSAERTGGSVSTLTIQRTQQEDSAVYLCASSADRVSNQPQHFGDGTRLSIL.

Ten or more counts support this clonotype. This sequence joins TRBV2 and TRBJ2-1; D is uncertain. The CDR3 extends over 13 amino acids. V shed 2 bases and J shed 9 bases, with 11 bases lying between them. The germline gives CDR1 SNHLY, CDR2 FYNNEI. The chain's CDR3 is CASSEIGRSEQFF. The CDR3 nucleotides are TGTGCCAGCAGTGAAATAGGGCGTAGTGAGCAGTTCTTC. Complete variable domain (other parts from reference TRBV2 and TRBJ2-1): EPEVTQTPSHQVTQMGQEVILRCVPISNHLYFYWYRQILGQKVEFLVSFYNNEISEKSEIFDDQFSVERPDGSNFTLKIRSTKLEDSAMYFCASSEIGRSEQFFGPGTRLTVL.

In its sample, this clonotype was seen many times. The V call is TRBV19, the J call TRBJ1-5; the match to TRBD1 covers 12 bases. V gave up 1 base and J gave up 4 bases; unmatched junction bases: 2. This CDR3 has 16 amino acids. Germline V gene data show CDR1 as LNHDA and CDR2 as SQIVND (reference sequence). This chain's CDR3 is CASSIGGQGANQPQHF. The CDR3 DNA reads TGTGCCAGTAGTATAGGGGGACAGGGGGCGAATCAGCCCCAGCATTTT.

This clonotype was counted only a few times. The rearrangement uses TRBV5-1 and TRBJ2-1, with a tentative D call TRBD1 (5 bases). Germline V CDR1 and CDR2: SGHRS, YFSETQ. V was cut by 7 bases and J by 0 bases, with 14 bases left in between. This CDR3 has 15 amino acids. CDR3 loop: CASCVDSISYNEQFF. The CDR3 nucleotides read TGCGCCAGCTGCGTCGACAGCATCTCCTACAATGAGCAGTTCTTC.

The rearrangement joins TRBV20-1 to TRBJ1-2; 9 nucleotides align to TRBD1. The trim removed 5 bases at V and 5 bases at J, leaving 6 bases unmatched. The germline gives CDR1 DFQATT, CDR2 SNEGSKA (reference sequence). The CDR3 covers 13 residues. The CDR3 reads CSALQGASYGYTF. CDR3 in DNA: TGCAGTGCTTTACAGGGGGCCTCATATGGCTACACCTTC.

CDR3 DNA: TGTGCCAGCTCCCGTCGGACAGGGGAGAACAATGAGCAGTTCTTC. Protein: CASSRRTGENNEQFF. The chain uses TRBV18 and TRBJ2-1; TRBD1 aligns across 9 bases. Germline V gene sequence: CDR1 KGHSH, CDR2 LQKENI. V gave up 6 bases and J gave up 5 bases; unmatched junction bases: 8. The CDR3 spans 15 residues. Looking up the rest from reference TRBV18 and TRBJ2-1 gives the full variable domain: NAGVMQNPRHLVRRRGQEARLRCSPMKGHSHVYWYRQLPEEGLKFMVYLQKENIIDESGMPKERFSAEFPKEGPSILRIQQVVRGDSAAYFCASSRRTGENNEQFFGPGTRLTVL.

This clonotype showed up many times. The CDR3 region is CASSLVQFGYQETQYF. The CDR3 DNA is TGTGCCAGCAGCTTAGTTCAGTTTGGGTACCAAGAGACCCAGTACTTC. The chain carries TRBV11-2 and TRBJ2-5; D uncertain. Germline CDR1 SGHAT, CDR2 FQNNGV. V lost 1 base, J lost 0 bases, and 12 bases lay in between. This CDR3 comprises 16 residues.

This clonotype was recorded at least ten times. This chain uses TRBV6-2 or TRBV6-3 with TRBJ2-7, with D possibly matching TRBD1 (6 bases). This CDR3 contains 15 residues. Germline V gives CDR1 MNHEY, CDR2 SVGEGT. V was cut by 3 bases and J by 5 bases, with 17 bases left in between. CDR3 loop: CASSYTSGVQNEQYF. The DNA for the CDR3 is TGTGCCAGCAGTTATACTTCAGGGGTTCAAAACGAGCAGTACTTC.